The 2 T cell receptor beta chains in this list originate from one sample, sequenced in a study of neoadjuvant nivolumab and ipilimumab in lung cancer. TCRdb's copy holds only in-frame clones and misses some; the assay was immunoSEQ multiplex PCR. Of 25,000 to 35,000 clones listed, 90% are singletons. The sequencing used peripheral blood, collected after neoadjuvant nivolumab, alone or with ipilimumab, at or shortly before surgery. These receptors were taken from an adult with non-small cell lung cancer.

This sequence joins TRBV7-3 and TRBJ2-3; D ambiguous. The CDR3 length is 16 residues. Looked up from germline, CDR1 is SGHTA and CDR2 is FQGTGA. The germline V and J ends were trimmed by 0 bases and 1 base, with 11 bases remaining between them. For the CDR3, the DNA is TGTGCCAGCAGCTTAACGCGGTCAGAACGCACAGATACGCAGTATTTT. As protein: CASSLTRSERTDTQYF.

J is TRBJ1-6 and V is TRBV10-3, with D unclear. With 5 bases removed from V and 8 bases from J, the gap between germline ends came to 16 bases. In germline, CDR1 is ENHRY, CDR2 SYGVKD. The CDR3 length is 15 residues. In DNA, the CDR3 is TGTGCCATCAGTCGGTCGGATCCGAGGGATTCACCCCTCCACTTT. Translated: CAISRSDPRDSPLHF.